The 20 T cell receptor beta chains below were found in one sample sequenced in a study of OX40 agonist ivuxolimab in advanced cancers. Profiled with immunoSEQ multiplex PCR; TCRdb holds only in-frame clones, not every one. The table shows roughly 51,000 clones, with around 88% occurring only once. The material was CD4+ or CD8+ T cells sorted from blood, obtained in a trial of the OX40 agonist ivuxolimab. The source of these receptors is an adult with an advanced solid tumor such as melanoma, head and neck, liver or kidney cancer.

CDR3: CASGEGDTQYF. The DNA for the CDR3 is TGTGCCAGCGGAGAAGGAGATACGCAGTATTTT. The J gene is TRBJ2-3, the V gene TRBV7-9; D not certain. The CDR3 is 11 residues long. From germline, CDR1 is SEHNR and CDR2 FQNEAQ (reference sequence). Trimming stripped 8 bases from V and 5 bases from J, with 8 bases between.

The V call is TRBV6-6, the J call TRBJ1-1; D gene ambiguous. Germline V CDR1 and CDR2: MNHNY, SVGAGI (reference sequence). This CDR3 is built from 14 residues. V lost 2 bases and J 1 base, leaving 8 bases between the germline ends. DNA of the CDR3: TGTGCCAGCAGTTACCCTCCTGAGAACACTGAAGCTTTCTTT. Translation: CASSYPPENTEAFF.

The chain has TRBV14 and TRBJ2-1, with 11 positions matching TRBD2. Per the germline V gene, CDR1 is SGHDN and CDR2 is FVKESK. The CDR3 is made up of 16 amino acids. Losses at the gene ends were 4 bases for V and 6 bases for J; bases not matched to a gene: 8. The CDR3 coding sequence is TGTGCCAGCAGCCCCCTGGGTAGCGGGAGGGCCAATGAGCAGTTCTTC. Translating gives CASSPLGSGRANEQFF.

V and J are TRBV6-5 and TRBJ1-5, with D unresolved. CDR1 is MNHEY and CDR2 is SVGAGI in the germline V gene. Trimming took 4 bases from V and 4 from J, leaving 5 bases between them. CDR3 length equals 12 residues. The CDR3 spells CASSSGNQPQHF. The CDR3 coding sequence is TGTGCCAGCAGTTCCGGTAATCAGCCCCAGCATTTT.

The CDR3 sequence is CAWSFTSGEQYF. The CDR3 region has the DNA TGTGCCTGGAGTTTCACTTCGGGCGAGCAGTACTTC. The chain combines TRBV30 with TRBJ2-7, with no clear D. V was cut by 2 bases and J by 6 bases, with 11 bases left in between. The CDR3 totals 12 residues. Germline V CDR1 and CDR2: GTSNPN, SVGIG (reference sequence).

The chain combines TRBV28 with TRBJ2-1, with a possible D match to TRBD2 (5 bases). Trimming took off 4 bases at V and 8 bases at J, with 18 bases between the two ends. Germline V gives CDR1 MDHEN, CDR2 SYDVKM. This CDR3 has 15 amino acids. CDR3 DNA sequence: TGTGCCAGCAGTTCCTCTGGCGAGACTATCGATGAGCAGTTCTTC. It codes for CASSSSGETIDEQFF.

This clone was counted a single time. The chain uses TRBV7-6 and TRBJ2-7, with TRBD1 matching over 9 bases. CDR1 and CDR2 from the germline V gene are SGHVS and FNYEAQ. The V segment lost 0 bases and the J segment 2 bases; nucleotides outside the gene matches: 14. This CDR3 is built from 19 residues. DNA of the CDR3: TGTGCCAGCAGCTTAGCGCGGGGCCCGAGGGGACAGGGTCCCTACGAGCAGTACTTC. Amino acid sequence: CASSLARGPRGQGPYEQYF.

In nucleotides, the CDR3 is TGTGCCAGCAGTTACATACTTTCCGACACAAAGGGCTACACCTTC. Translation: CASSYILSDTKGYTF. The genes are TRBV6-5 and TRBJ1-2; the D is unclear. Germline CDR1 is MNHEY and CDR2 is SVGAGI. Trimming pared 2 bases from V and 8 bases from J, leaving 18 bases between. This CDR3 has 15 amino acids.

This chain uses TRBV30 with TRBJ1-3; D may be TRBD1 (6 bases). V was shortened by 4 bases and J by 0 bases, with 16 bases between the two germline ends. This CDR3 has 16 amino acids. From germline, CDR1 is GTSNPN and CDR2 SVGIG (reference sequence). The CDR3 sequence: CAWTPQGLFSGNTIYF. In DNA, the CDR3 is TGTGCCTGGACCCCACAGGGACTCTTCTCTGGAAACACCATATATTTT.

The CDR3 nucleotides are TGTGCCAGCAGTTCACAGGGATCGGGAAACACCATATATTTT. It is translated as CASSSQGSGNTIYF. The chain has TRBV2 and TRBJ1-3, with a possible D match to TRBD1 (6 bases). The CDR3 covers 14 residues. Germline V gives CDR1 SNHLY, CDR2 FYNNEI. Deletions cut 5 bases from V and 4 bases from J, with 12 bases between. Drawing the rest from reference TRBV2 and TRBJ1-3, the complete variable domain is EPEVTQTPSHQVTQMGQEVILRCVPISNHLYFYWYRQILGQKVEFLVSFYNNEISEKSEIFDDQFSVERPDGSNFTLKIRSTKLEDSAMYFCASSSQGSGNTIYFGEGSWLTVV.

The genes are TRBV7-2 and TRBJ2-7, with D possibly being TRBD1 or TRBD2 (5 bases each). The CDR3 sequence is 13 residues long. CDR1 and CDR2 from the germline V gene are SGHTA and FQGNSA. V was cut by 5 bases and J by 3 bases, with 11 bases left in between. The CDR3 is CASSRDGNYEQYF. CDR3 sequence (DNA): TGTGCCAGCAGCCGGGACGGGAACTACGAGCAGTACTTC.

The V call is TRBV5-1, the J call TRBJ2-7; D unclear. Germline CDR1 SGHRS, CDR2 YFSETQ. This CDR3 spans 15 amino acids. V dropped 4 bases and J dropped 3 bases, with 17 bases sitting between them. In nucleotides, the CDR3 is TGCGCCAGCAGCCCCGGTACAGAGACCTTCTACGAGCAGTACTTC. This encodes CASSPGTETFYEQYF.

V is TRBV7-3 and J is TRBJ1-2; D is uncertain. Trimming pared 5 bases from V and 2 bases from J, leaving 12 bases between. The CDR3 covers 14 residues. Per germline, CDR1 SGHTA and CDR2 FQGTGA. Written as DNA, the CDR3 is TGTGCCAGCAGCCCCCGACCAATGAACTATGGCTACACCTTC. Protein: CASSPRPMNYGYTF.

The chain joins TRBV27 to TRBJ1-2; D may be TRBD1 (6 bases). V lost 2 bases, J lost 2 bases, and 15 bases lay in between. There are 16 residues in the CDR3. The germline V gene has CDR1 MNHEY and CDR2 SMNVEV (reference sequence). Here the CDR3 reads CASSLTPSRGNYGYTF. Here the CDR3 DNA reads TGTGCCAGCAGTTTAACGCCTAGCAGGGGAAACTATGGCTACACCTTC.

The chain joins TRBV7-2 to TRBJ2-1, with D tentatively TRBD1 or TRBD2 (6 bases each). Germline V gene data show CDR1 as SGHTA and CDR2 as FQGNSA. Trimming left V 4 bases short and J 11 bases short, with 15 bases between. The CDR3 is 13 amino acids. Here the CDR3 reads CASSSGGLLKQFF. DNA of the CDR3: TGTGCCAGCAGCTCTGGGGGGCTCCTCAAGCAGTTCTTC.

The rearrangement uses TRBV29-1 and TRBJ1-2; no clear D. The length of the CDR3 is 16 residues. Germline values: CDR1 SQVTM, CDR2 ANQGSEA. Between the trimmed V and J ends, which lost 0 bases and 5 bases, there was a span of 19 bases. In nucleotides, the CDR3 is TGCAGCGTTGAAGATCGGGGTTTGGCGGAGGCGTATGGCTACACCTTC. It codes for CSVEDRGLAEAYGYTF.

This clone showed up just once. The chain joins TRBV6-6 to TRBJ1-5; 7 bases map to TRBD1. The length of the CDR3 is 15 residues. V lost 5 bases, J lost 6 bases, and 10 bases stayed unmatched. From germline, CDR1 is MNHNY and CDR2 SVGAGI (reference sequence). The CDR3 DNA reads as TGTGCCAGCAGTACCCTCGAGGGGGCGGGTCAGCCCCAGCATTTT. This codes for CASSTLEGAGQPQHF.

The rearrangement links TRBV19 to TRBJ2-3, with TRBD2 matching 10 bases. From germline, CDR1 is LNHDA and CDR2 SQIVND (reference sequence). The CDR3 has 16 residues. Trimming at V came to 5 bases and at J to 1 base, leaving 6 bases not matched to a gene. The CDR3 region is CASSLLAGGRTDTQYF. In DNA, the CDR3 is TGTGCCAGTAGTCTCTTAGCGGGGGGCCGCACAGATACGCAGTATTTT.

The chain combines TRBV19 with TRBJ2-4, with D perhaps assigned TRBD1 or TRBD2 (5 bases each). The CDR3 contains 13 residues. Germline values: CDR1 LNHDA, CDR2 SQIVND (reference sequence). Trimming pared 6 bases from V and 8 bases from J, leaving 14 bases between. The CDR3 protein is CASRDKGPDIQYF. CDR3 in DNA: TGTGCCAGTAGGGACAAGGGACCAGACATTCAGTACTTC.

The chain carries TRBV2 and TRBJ2-7, with a possible D match to TRBD2 (6 bases). Deletions cut 4 bases from V and 6 bases from J, with 13 bases between. Per the germline V gene, CDR1 is SNHLY and CDR2 is FYNNEI. The CDR3 extends over 13 amino acids. The CDR3 sequence is CASSGGNFGEQYF. The CDR3 DNA follows: TGTGCCAGCAGTGGCGGGAACTTTGGCGAGCAGTACTTC.